Listed below are T cell receptor beta chains from one sample, sequenced in a study of regulatory T cells in long-lasting Graves disease. TCRdb reprocessed the multiplex PCR reads via MiXCR and lists one record per CDR3 protein. The sample records under 450,000 distinct CDR3 sequences, less than 30% being singletons. Sequenced here: peripheral blood mononuclear cells (PBMCs), sampled when the disease was refractory, from a patient treated with antithyroid drugs. The receptors were sampled from a woman aged 40 to 50 with Graves disease. CDR3s include the opening cysteine and the closing phenylalanine or tryptophan.

TRBJ2-4	TRBV18	CASSPQGTDIQYF
TRBJ1-6	TRBV6-1	CASSEATGVTSPLHF
TRBJ2-7	TRBV6-5	CASSYSSQGAYEQYF
TRBJ1-2	TRBV30	CACVRGAYNYGYTF
TRBJ1-1	TRBV6-5	CASSYLGTENTEAFF
TRBJ2-2	TRBV25-1	CASSGLASTGELFF
TRBJ2-4	TRBV11-2	CASSLGRGQKKGGHIQYF
TRBJ1-5	TRBV30	CAWSVHGFVQPQHF
TRBJ1-1	TRBV28	CASSLWGGLNTEAFF
TRBJ2-7	TRBV27	CASSSPASYEQYF
TRBJ1-1	TRBV28	CASSSGGQEPNTEAFF
TRBJ2-7	TRBV5-1	CASRNQGGRLNEQYF
TRBJ1-2	TRBV7-2	CASSLFGRADYTF
TRBJ2-7	TRBV2	CASRAGTRGRATYEQYF
TRBJ1-5	TRBV12-3/TRBV12-4	CASSFSRVLNQPQHF